This TCR beta chain is drawn from a study of shared clonotypes between healthy human individuals (dated by TCRdb to about 2020). Context from the whole study: A few men and two women, aged 18 to 49 years, made up the cohort. For each donor, CD4 naive and CD4 memory were each run on three plates, CD8 naive on two plates, and CD8 memory on one plate. Blood TCR repertoires of several healthy adults were deeply sequenced to estimate repertoire size and the extent of clonotype sharing between individuals. Different laboratories and diverse techniques were used to prepare libraries and sequence TCR repertoires, to increase sequencing depth and limit assay-specific biases. Leukapheresis yielded between about 0.94 and 8.9 billion PBMCs per donor.

Study-wide conclusions, independent of this receptor: Pairwise subsampling led to the expectation that sequencing depth would affect the degree of clonotype sharing among donors. Compared with non-shared clonotypes, the clonotypes found in all four sorted-subset donors had higher generation probabilities. Even with the large sequencing depth, rarefaction of the sorted-subset datasets indicated that sequencing was incomplete. Naive subsets generally had larger estimated clonotype richness than memory subsets did. Because the study included only a small number of donors, the genetic and exposure-history diversity represented was limited. When several donors were compared, the shared fraction of clonotypes was roughly 5% for naive CD4, 3.5% for naive CD8, 2.3% for memory CD4, and 0.4% for memory CD8. Sampling was limited to blood, and TCR repertoires in tissue likely differ from TCR repertoires in blood.

CD8 naive samples were CD45RO-negative cells positively selected for CCR7, giving a CD45RA+CCR7+ population that excluded TemRA cells. Donors were healthy HIV-negative adults with no recently reported acute infections or vaccinations. Every donor was a Caucasian adult residing in Nashville, Tennessee, USA. Blood was collected by leukapheresis, and PBMCs were isolated by Ficoll-Histopaque density gradient centrifugation and then cryopreserved in liquid nitrogen vapor phase. Purity and quantity of every magnetically sorted T cell population were checked by analytical flow cytometry. Genomic DNA was isolated from every sorted fraction and measured by UV absorbance on a Nanodrop 2000c. Using the deep immunoSEQ assay, multiplex PCR amplified TCR CDR3 regions from genomic DNA. Extracted genomic DNA from each cell subset was distributed evenly across all wells of several immunoSEQ 96-well plates, and each plate was treated as a replicate. Each replicate PCR for sorted subsets received about 210 ng genomic DNA, equal to tens of thousands of T cell genomes. Purified libraries were quantified with a Qubit 3.0 fluorometer, sized on a Bioanalyzer 2100, and re-quantified with the KAPA Library Quantification kit. A separate single-read 150-cycle Illumina NextSeq 550 flow cell was used to sequence each immunoSEQ 96-well plate. The study's processing was this. Because the immunoSEQ output held only junctional sequences and lacked quality scores, the filtering could not match the filtering applied to full-length reads. To assign V/J genes and CDR3, sequences were annotated using PyIR, a Python wrapper for IgBLAST v1.9, with IMGT germline references. Reads were filtered out if the reads had weak V/J assignments (E-value above 1e-6), no CDR3, stop codons, out-of-frame junctions, or ambiguous translated residues. A V3J clonotype was defined by an identical inferred V gene, J gene, and CDR3 amino acid sequence. To compute the percentage overlap between repertoires, the number of shared unique clonotypes was divided by the size of the smaller repertoire. RTK rarefaction, the Chao1 estimator, and Recon v2.1 estimates of unobserved clonotypes were used to assess repertoire richness. Generation probabilities for all TCRbeta clonotypes obtained by the gDNA method from a few donors were computed using OLGA. TCRdb provides this immuneACCESS table in a form limited to in-frame rearrangements. Some clones are lacking; in checked studies, under half of them reflect an unresolved V gene, and why the rest are absent is not known. V and J calls and clone size are as listed in that table; D and trimming were resolved from the DNA. The sample includes more than 2 million clones, with 93% observed a single time. The top ten constitute over 1.5% of the sample.

On this clone itself: Its target antigen remains unknown. Base qualities are not recorded, but no much larger clone differs from it by a single base.

The receptor was isolated from a man younger than 35 in good health. Some clones in this sample may be carry-over from other donors' samples. Input material: naive CD8+ T cells from PBMCs. The sample's cell subset or site label is to be understood as: CD45RA+CCR7+.

CDR3 region: CSANGQDNEQYF. The DNA sequence follows: TGCAGCGCCAACGGACAGGACAACGAGCAGTACTTC. The V and J segments used are TRBV29-1 and TRBJ2-7; 7 of the junction bases match TRBD1. The CDR3 spans 12 residues, from the cysteine through the phenylalanine. Of all the DNA, just the CDR3 is kept, 36 bases in frame from base 1. CDR1 and CDR2 (SQVTM, ANQGSEA) derive from the germline V gene. Trimmed from V: 7 bases; trimmed from J: 5 bases; junction bases lacking a gene match: 8.